This TCR beta chain was recovered during a study of shared clonotypes between healthy human individuals. Here immunoSEQ multiplex PCR was the method, and the copy in TCRdb shows in-frame clones only, minus some. Of about 490,000 clones listed, 81% are singletons. In germline, CDR1 is SEHNR, CDR2 FQNEAQ (reference sequence). V lost 5 bases to trimming and J lost 0 bases, with 11 bases between them. The CDR3 loop spans 15 amino acids. The sequence was collected from a woman aged 40 to 50 in good health. Some clones in this sample may be carry-over from other donors' samples. The genes are TRBV7-9 and TRBJ1-3, with no clear D. Sequencing used PBMCs. CDR3 bases: TGTGCCAGCAGCCGACTGGGAGACTCTGGAAACACCATATATTTT. As protein: CASSRLGDSGNTIYF.